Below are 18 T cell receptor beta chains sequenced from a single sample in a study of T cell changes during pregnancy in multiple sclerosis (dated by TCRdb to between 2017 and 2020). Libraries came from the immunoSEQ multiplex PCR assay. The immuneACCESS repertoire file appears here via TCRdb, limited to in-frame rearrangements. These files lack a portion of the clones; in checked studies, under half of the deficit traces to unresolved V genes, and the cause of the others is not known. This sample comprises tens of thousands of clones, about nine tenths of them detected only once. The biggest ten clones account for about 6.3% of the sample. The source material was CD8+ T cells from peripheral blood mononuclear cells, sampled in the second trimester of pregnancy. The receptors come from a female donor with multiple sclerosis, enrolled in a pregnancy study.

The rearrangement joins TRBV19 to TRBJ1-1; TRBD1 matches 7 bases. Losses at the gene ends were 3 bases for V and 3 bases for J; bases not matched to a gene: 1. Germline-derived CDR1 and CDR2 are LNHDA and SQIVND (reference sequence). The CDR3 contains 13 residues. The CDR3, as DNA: TGTGCCAGTAGTATTACAGGGGACACTGAAGCTTTCTTT. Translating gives CASSITGDTEAFF. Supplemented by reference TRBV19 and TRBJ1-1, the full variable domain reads DGGITQSPKYLFRKEGQNVTLSCEQNLNHDAMYWYRQDPGQGLRLIYYSQIVNDFQKGDIAEGYSVSREKKESFPLTVTSAQKNPTAFYLCASSITGDTEAFFGQGTRLTVV.

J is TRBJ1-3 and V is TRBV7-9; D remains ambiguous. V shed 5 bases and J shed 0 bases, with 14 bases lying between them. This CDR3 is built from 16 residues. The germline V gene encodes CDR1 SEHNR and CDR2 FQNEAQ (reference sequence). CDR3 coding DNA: TGTGCCAGCAGCGAGGCAGTCCTCCACTCTGGAAACACCATATATTTT. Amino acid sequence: CASSEAVLHSGNTIYF.

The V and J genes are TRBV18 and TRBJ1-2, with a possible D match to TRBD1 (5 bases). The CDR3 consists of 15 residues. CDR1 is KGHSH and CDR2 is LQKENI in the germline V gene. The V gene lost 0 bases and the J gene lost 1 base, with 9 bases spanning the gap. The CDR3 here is CASSPPSQGNYGYTF. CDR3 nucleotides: TGTGCCAGCTCACCACCGAGCCAGGGTAACTATGGCTACACCTTC.

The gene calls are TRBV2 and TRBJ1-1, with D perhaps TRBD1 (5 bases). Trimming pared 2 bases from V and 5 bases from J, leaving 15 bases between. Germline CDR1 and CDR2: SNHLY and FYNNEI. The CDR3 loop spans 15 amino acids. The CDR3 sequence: CASSEISGDRTEAFF. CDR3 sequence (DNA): TGTGCCAGCAGTGAAATATCGGGGGATAGGACTGAAGCTTTCTTT.

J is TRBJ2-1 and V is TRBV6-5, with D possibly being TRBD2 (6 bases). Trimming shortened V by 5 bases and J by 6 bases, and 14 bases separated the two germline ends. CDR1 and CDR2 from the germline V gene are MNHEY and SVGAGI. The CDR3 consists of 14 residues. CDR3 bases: TGTGCCAGCAGTCCCCGGGACTGGATCAATGAGCAGTTCTTC. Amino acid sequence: CASSPRDWINEQFF.

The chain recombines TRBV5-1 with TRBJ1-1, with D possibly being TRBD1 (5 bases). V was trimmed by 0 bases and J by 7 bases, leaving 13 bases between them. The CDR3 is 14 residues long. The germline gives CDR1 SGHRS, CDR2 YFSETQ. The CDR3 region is CASSLEGGGHEAFF. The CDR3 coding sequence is TGCGCCAGCAGCTTGGAGGGCGGGGGTCATGAAGCTTTCTTT.

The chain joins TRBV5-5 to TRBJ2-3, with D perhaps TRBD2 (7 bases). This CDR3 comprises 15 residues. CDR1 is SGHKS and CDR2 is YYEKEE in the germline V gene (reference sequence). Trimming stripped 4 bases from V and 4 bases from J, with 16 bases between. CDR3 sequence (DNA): TGTGCCAGCAGCCTGGGAGGGGGGGGCCCAGATACGCAGTATTTT. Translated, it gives CASSLGGGGPDTQYF.

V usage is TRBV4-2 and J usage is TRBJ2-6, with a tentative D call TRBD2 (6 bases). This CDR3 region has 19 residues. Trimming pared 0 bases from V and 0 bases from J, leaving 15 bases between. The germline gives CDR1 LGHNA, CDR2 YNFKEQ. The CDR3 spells CASSQDASGLSSGANVLTF. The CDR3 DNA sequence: TGTGCCAGCAGCCAAGATGCGAGCGGACTAAGCTCTGGGGCCAACGTCCTGACTTTC.

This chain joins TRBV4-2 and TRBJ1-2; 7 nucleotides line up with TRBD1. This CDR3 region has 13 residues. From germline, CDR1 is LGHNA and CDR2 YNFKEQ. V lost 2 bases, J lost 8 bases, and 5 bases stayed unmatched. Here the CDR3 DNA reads TGTGCCAGCAGCCAACAGGGGGACGAGGGCTACACCTTC. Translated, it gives CASSQQGDEGYTF.

CDR3 bases: TGTGCCTGGACCCCTTCTAGCGGGAGTTACAATGAGCAGTTCTTC. Amino acids: CAWTPSSGSYNEQFF. This sequence joins TRBV30 and TRBJ2-1, with 10 bases that match TRBD2. Trimming at V came to 4 bases and at J to 4 bases, leaving 7 bases not matched to a gene. CDR3 size: 15 residues. The V gene's germline CDR1 is GTSNPN and CDR2 SVGIG (reference sequence).

CDR3 bases: TGTGCCAGTAGTCTATTCCTAGCGGGGGGTCCAATTGGGCAGTATTTT. This translates into CASSLFLAGGPIGQYF. The rearrangement joins TRBV19 to TRBJ2-3; 11 positions agree with TRBD2. Germline values: CDR1 LNHDA, CDR2 SQIVND (reference sequence). The CDR3 runs to 16 residues. V shed 5 bases and J 11 bases; nucleotides not matched to a gene: 15.

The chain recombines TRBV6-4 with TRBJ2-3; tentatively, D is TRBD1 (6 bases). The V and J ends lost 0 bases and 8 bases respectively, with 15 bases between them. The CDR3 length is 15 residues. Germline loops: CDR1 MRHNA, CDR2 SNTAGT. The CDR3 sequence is CASSDSPQGSSTQYF. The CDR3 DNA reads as TGTGCCAGCAGTGACTCGCCACAGGGTAGCAGTACGCAGTATTTT.

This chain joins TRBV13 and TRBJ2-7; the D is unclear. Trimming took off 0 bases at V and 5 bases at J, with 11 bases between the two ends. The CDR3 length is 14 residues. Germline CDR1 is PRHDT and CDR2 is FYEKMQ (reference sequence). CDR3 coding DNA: TGTGCCAGCAGCTTAGGGCCCTCAGCGAACGAGCAGTACTTC. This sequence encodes CASSLGPSANEQYF.

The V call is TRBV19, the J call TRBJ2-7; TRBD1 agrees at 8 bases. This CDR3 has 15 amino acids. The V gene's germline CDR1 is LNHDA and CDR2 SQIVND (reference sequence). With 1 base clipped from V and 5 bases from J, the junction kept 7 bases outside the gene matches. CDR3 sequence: CASSIGGQGADEQYF. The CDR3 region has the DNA TGTGCCAGTAGTATAGGCGGCCAGGGGGCGGACGAGCAGTACTTC.

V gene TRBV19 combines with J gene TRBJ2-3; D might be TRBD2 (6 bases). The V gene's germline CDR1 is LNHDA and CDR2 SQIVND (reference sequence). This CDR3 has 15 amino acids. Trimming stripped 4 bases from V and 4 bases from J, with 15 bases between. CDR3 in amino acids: CASSTTSIVADTQYF. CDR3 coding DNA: TGTGCCAGTAGTACGACTAGTATTGTTGCAGATACGCAGTATTTT.

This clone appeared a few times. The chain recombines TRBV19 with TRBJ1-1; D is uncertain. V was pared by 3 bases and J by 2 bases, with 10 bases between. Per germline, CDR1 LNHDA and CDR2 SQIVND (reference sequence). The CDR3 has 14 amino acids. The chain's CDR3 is CASSIWQANTEAFF. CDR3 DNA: TGTGCCAGTAGTATCTGGCAGGCTAACACTGAAGCTTTCTTT.

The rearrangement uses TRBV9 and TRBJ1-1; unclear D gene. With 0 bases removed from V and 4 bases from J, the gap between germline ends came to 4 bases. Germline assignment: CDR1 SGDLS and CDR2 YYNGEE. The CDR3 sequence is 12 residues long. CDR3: CASSVVGTEAFF. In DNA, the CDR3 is TGTGCCAGCAGCGTAGTCGGCACTGAAGCTTTCTTT.

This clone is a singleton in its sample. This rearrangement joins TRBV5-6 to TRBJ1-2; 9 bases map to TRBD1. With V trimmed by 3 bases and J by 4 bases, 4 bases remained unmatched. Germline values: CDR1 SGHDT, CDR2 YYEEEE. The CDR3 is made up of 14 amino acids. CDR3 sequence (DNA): TGTGCCAGCAGCTCGGGACAGGGATTCTATGGCTACACCTTC. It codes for CASSSGQGFYGYTF.